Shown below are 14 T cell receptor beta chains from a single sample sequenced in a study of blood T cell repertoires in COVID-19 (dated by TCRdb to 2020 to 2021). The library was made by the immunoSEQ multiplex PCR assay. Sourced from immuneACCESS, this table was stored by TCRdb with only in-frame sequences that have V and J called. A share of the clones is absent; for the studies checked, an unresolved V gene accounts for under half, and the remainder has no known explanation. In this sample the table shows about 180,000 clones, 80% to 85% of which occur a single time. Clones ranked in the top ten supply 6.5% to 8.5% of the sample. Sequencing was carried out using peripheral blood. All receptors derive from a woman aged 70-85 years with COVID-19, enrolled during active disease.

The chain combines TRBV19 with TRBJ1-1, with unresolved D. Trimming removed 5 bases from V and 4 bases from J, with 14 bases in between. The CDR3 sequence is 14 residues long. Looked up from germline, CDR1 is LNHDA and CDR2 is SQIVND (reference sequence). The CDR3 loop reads CASSAPGRLTEAFF. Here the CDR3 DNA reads TGTGCCAGTAGTGCCCCCGGGAGGCTCACTGAAGCTTTCTTT.

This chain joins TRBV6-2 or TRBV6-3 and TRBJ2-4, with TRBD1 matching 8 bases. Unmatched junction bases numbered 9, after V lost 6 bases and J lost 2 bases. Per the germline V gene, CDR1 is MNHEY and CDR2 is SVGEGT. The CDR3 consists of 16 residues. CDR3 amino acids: CASSRTGQAPKNIQYF. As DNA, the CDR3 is TGTGCCAGCAGCCGGACAGGGCAAGCGCCCAAAAACATTCAGTACTTC.

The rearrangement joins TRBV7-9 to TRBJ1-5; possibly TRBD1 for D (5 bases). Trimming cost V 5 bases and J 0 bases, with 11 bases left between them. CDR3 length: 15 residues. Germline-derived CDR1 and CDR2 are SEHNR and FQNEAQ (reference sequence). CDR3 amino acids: CASSTGGYSNQPQHF. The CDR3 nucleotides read TGTGCCAGCAGCACCGGGGGTTATAGCAATCAGCCCCAGCATTTT.

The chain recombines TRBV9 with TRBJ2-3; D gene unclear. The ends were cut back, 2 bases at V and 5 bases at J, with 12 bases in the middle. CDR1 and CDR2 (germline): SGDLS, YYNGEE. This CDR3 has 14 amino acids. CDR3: CASSVGPRGDTQYF. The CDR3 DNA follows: TGTGCCAGCAGCGTCGGCCCGAGAGGAGATACGCAGTATTTT.

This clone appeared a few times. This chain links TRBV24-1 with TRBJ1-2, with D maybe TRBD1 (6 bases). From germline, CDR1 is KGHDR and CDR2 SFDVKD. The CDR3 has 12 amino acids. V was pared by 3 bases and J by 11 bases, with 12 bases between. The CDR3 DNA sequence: TGTGCCACCAGTGATCACAGGGAAGGATACACCTTC. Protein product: CATSDHREGYTF.

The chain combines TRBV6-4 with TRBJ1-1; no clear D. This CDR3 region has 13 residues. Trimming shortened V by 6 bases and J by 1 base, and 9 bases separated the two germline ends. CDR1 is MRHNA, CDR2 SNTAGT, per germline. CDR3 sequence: CASSLQQNTEAFF. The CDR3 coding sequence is TGTGCCAGCAGCCTACAGCAGAACACTGAAGCTTTCTTT.

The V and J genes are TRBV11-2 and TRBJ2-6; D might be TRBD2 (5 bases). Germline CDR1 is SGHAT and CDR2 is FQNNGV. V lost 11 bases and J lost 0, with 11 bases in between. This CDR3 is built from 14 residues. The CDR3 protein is CASRRPSGANVLTF. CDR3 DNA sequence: TGTGCCTCCCGGAGGCCCTCTGGGGCCAACGTCCTGACTTTC.

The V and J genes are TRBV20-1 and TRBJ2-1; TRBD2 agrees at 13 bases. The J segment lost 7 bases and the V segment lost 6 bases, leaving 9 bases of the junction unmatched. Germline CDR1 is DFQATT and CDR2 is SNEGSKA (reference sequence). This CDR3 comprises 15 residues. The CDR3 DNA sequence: TGCAGTGCCAGTAACAAGGGACTAGCGGGAAATGAGCAGTTCTTC. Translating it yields CSASNKGLAGNEQFF.

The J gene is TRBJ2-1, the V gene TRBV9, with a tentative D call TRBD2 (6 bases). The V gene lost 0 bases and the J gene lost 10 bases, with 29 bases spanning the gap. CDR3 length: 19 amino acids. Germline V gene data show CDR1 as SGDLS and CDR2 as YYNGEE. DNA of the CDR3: TGTGCCAGCAGCGTAGACCCCGGACTACGCCCTACCCCCGTCGCGGAGCAGTTCTTC. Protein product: CASSVDPGLRPTPVAEQFF.

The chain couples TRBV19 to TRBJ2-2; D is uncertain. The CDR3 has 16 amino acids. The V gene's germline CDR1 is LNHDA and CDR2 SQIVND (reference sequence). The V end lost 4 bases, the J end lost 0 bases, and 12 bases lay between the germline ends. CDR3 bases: TGTGCCAGTAGTAACAACGCCAACCCGAACACCGGGGAGCTGTTTTTT. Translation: CASSNNANPNTGELFF.

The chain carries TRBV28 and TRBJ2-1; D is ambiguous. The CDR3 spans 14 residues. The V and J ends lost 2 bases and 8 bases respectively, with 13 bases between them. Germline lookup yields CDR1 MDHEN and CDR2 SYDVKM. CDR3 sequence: CASSLPQSRHEQFF. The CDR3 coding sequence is TGTGCCAGCAGTTTACCGCAGTCCAGGCATGAGCAGTTCTTC.

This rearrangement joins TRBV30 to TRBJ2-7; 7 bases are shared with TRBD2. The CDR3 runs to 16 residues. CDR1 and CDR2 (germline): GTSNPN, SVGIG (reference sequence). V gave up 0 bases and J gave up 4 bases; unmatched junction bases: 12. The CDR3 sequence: CAWSVLGREWSYEQYF. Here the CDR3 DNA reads TGTGCCTGGAGTGTACTAGGGCGGGAGTGGTCGTACGAGCAGTACTTC.

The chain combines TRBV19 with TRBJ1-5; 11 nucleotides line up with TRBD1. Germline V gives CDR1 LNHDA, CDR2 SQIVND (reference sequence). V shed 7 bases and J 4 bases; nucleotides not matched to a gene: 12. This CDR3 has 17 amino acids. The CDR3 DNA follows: TGTGCCAGTACCATTCTCTGGACAGGGGGCGCGAATCAGCCCCAGCATTTT. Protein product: CASTILWTGGANQPQHF. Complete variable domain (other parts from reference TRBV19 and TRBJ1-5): DGGITQSPKYLFRKEGQNVTLSCEQNLNHDAMYWYRQDPGQGLRLIYYSQIVNDFQKGDIAEGYSVSREKKESFPLTVTSAQKNPTAFYLCASTILWTGGANQPQHFGDGTRLSIL.

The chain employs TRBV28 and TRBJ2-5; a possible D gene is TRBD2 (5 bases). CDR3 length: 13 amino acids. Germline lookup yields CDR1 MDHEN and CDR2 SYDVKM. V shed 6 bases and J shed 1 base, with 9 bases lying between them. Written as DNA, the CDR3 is TGTGCCAGCAGGCCAGGACTCCAAGAGACCCAGTACTTC. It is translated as CASRPGLQETQYF.